One and the same sample provided the 3 T cell receptor beta chains below, sequenced in a study of T cell responses to AZD1222 COVID-19 vaccine. The table came from immunoSEQ multiplex PCR; TCRdb's copy has only in-frame clones and leaves some out. This sample carries some 150,000 clones, more than 70% of them seen once, and the ten largest clones take 3% to 4%. The sequenced sample was peripheral blood, obtained on day 0 of MenACWY control vaccination. The source of these receptors is an adult in good health.

The V call is TRBV9, the J call TRBJ1-1; D might be TRBD1 (5 bases). Germline V gene data show CDR1 as SGDLS and CDR2 as YYNGEE. The CDR3 loop spans 14 amino acids. Between the trimmed V and J ends, which lost 4 bases and 5 bases, there was a span of 15 bases. The CDR3 sequence is CASSRLDQGTEAFF. In DNA form, the CDR3 reads TGTGCCAGCAGCAGACTAGATCAGGGAACTGAAGCTTTCTTT.

The chain is built from TRBV7-9 and TRBJ1-4; D remains ambiguous. With 3 bases removed from V and 4 bases from J, the gap between germline ends came to 6 bases. The CDR3 is 13 amino acids. Germline V gene lookup returns CDR1 SEHNR and CDR2 FQNEAQ (reference sequence). The DNA of the CDR3 is TGTGCCAGCAGCTTGTGGGATAATGAAAAACTGTTTTTT. This gives the protein CASSLWDNEKLFF.

This chain uses TRBV19 with TRBJ1-2, with 7 bases identical to TRBD1. V lost 8 bases and J lost 8; bases outside the gene matches: 8. This CDR3 has 12 amino acids. Germline CDR1 LNHDA, CDR2 SQIVND (reference sequence). As DNA, the CDR3 is TGTGCCAGTTATCCAGGGGGAGAAGGCTACACCTTC. Translating gives CASYPGGEGYTF.